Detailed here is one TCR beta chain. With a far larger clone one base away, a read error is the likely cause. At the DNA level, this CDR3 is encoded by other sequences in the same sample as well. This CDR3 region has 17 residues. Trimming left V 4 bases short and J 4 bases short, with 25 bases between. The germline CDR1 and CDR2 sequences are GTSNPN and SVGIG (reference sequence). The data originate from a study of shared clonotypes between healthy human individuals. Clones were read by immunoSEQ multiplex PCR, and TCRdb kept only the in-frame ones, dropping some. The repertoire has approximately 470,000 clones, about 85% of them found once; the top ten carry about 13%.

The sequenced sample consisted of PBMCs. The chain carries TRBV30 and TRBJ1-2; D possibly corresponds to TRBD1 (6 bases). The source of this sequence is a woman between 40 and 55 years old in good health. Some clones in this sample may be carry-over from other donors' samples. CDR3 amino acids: CAWISPGTRGRGYGYTF. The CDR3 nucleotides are TGTGCCTGGATCTCTCCGGGGACCAGGGGTAGGGGCTATGGCTACACCTTC.